The 3 T cell receptor beta chains below were found in one sample sequenced in a study of monozygotic twins with cystic fibrosis. Data came from immunoSEQ multiplex PCR; TCRdb stores just in-frame clones and leaves some out. This table holds tens of thousands of clones, 96% found once. The sample taken for sequencing was blood. These receptors were obtained from a girl aged 2-10 years with cystic fibrosis.

This clone was seen only once. The chain has TRBV30 and TRBJ2-5; possibly TRBD1 or TRBD2 for D (5 bases each). This CDR3 region has 14 residues. The germline CDR1 and CDR2 sequences are GTSNPN and SVGIG (reference sequence). Trimming shortened V by 2 bases and J by 3 bases, and 13 bases separated the two germline ends. CDR3 in amino acids: CAWSLGLGEETQYF. The CDR3 DNA reads TGTGCCTGGAGTCTGGGTTTGGGGGAAGAGACCCAGTACTTC.

V usage is TRBV5-1 and J usage is TRBJ1-1; D unclear. Germline V lookup: CDR1 SGHRS, CDR2 YFSETQ. V gave up 6 bases and J gave up 0 bases, with 12 bases separating them. The CDR3 length is 14 residues. As DNA, the CDR3 is TGCGCCAGCAACGTGCCCTCCTTGAACACTGAAGCTTTCTTT. It codes for CASNVPSLNTEAFF.

This sequence joins TRBV7-2 and TRBJ2-5, with D unclear. CDR1 and CDR2 (germline): SGHTA, FQGNSA. Trimming stripped 5 bases from V and 4 bases from J, with 5 bases between. The CDR3 consists of 11 residues. The CDR3 DNA follows: TGTGCCAGCAGCCCAACAGAGACCCAGTACTTC. This translates into CASSPTETQYF. Complete variable domain (other parts from reference TRBV7-2 and TRBJ2-5): GAGVSQSPSNKVTEKGKDVELRCDPISGHTALYWYRQSLGQGLEFLIYFQGNSAPDKSGLPSDRFSAERTGGSVSTLTIQRTQQEDSAVYLCASSPTETQYFGPGTRLLVL.